One sample yielded the 5 T cell receptor beta chains listed below, sequenced in a study of blood T cell repertoires in COVID-19 (TCRdb year 2020). The library came from the immunoSEQ multiplex PCR assay. This immuneACCESS table, as held by TCRdb, lists in-frame sequences with V and J called but not all clones. Of the missing ones, under half trace to an unresolved V gene in checked studies; the others have no known cause. The sample yields under 400,000 clones; around 87% were counted once. The ten largest clones add up to around 9.3% of the sample. Sequencing used peripheral blood. The receptors were gathered from a woman aged 25 to 39 with COVID-19, enrolled during active disease.

V usage is TRBV11-2 and J usage is TRBJ2-2; 11 bases are shared with TRBD2. Losses at the gene ends were 4 bases for V and 7 bases for J; bases not matched to a gene: 5. The CDR3 has 15 residues. Germline V CDR1 and CDR2: SGHAT, FQNNGV. CDR3 coding DNA: TGTGCCAGCAGCTCCCTAGCGGGAGGTATCGGGGAGCTGTTTTTT. Its translation is CASSSLAGGIGELFF. The complete variable domain, with remaining parts taken from reference TRBV11-2 and TRBJ2-2, reads EAGVAQSPRYKIIEKRQSVAFWCNPISGHATLYWYQQILGQGPKLLIQFQNNGVVDDSQLPKDRFSAERLKGVDSTLKIQPAKLEDSAVYLCASSSLAGGIGELFFGEGSRLTVL.

The J gene is TRBJ1-2, the V gene TRBV7-6; D unclear. Germline loops: CDR1 SGHVS, CDR2 FNYEAQ. The V gene lost 1 base and the J gene lost 8 bases, with 26 bases spanning the gap. This CDR3 comprises 18 residues. The chain's CDR3 is CASSLERSSSGSPMGYTF. For the CDR3, the DNA is TGTGCCAGCAGCTTAGAGAGGTCCTCTTCCGGTTCCCCGATGGGCTACACCTTC.

This chain uses TRBV21-1 with TRBJ2-3; the table's D gene call, TRBD1, was not cross checked with the DNA. TRBV21-1 is deemed a pseudogene. This CDR3 is 14 amino acids long. The CDR3 here is CASSQVGGADTQYF. CDR3 DNA: TGTGCCAGCAGCCAAGTAGGGGGAGCAGATACGCAGTATTTT.

V usage is TRBV30 and J usage is TRBJ2-3; 8 bases match TRBD2. V dropped 0 bases and J dropped 3; count of bases not matched to a gene: 2. This CDR3 is built from 14 residues. Germline V lookup: CDR1 GTSNPN, CDR2 SVGIG (reference sequence). The CDR3 DNA reads as TGTGCCTGGAGTGTAGGCGGGAGGACAGATACGCAGTATTTT. Amino acids: CAWSVGGRTDTQYF.

There are a few counts of this clone. The V gene is TRBV11-2, the J gene TRBJ1-2; 7 nucleotides match TRBD1. V gave up 5 bases and J gave up 8 bases; unmatched junction bases: 14. Germline V gene lookup returns CDR1 SGHAT and CDR2 FQNNGV. This CDR3 is 15 amino acids long. The CDR3 DNA reads as TGTGCCAGCAGCCCGACAGGGCCCAGGTACTCCGGCTACACCTTC. Translated, it gives CASSPTGPRYSGYTF.